Each of the 22 T cell receptor beta chains below was sequenced from the same sample in a study of blood T cell repertoires in COVID-19. Measured with immunoSEQ multiplex PCR; TCRdb has only the in-frame clones, and not every one. The data hold around 22,000 clones, with 75% to 95% observed a single time. The specimen sequenced was peripheral blood. The receptors here all came from a woman in her 70s with active COVID-19.

The chain joins TRBV6-5 to TRBJ1-6, with D unclear. V lost 8 bases and J 0 bases, leaving 8 bases between the germline ends. The V gene's germline CDR1 is MNHEY and CDR2 SVGAGI. The CDR3 contains 14 residues. The CDR3 sequence: CASYAGSYNSPLHF. The DNA of the CDR3 is TGTGCCAGCTACGCGGGCTCCTATAATTCACCCCTCCACTTT.

The gene calls are TRBV19 and TRBJ1-4; D ambiguous. Germline-derived CDR1 and CDR2 are LNHDA and SQIVND (reference sequence). V was pared by 11 bases and J by 7 bases, with 5 bases between. The CDR3 spans 9 residues. The CDR3 loop is CADIEKLFF. The CDR3 DNA is TGTGCCGACATTGAAAAACTGTTTTTT. The full variable domain, rest sourced from reference TRBV19 and TRBJ1-4, is DGGITQSPKYLFRKEGQNVTLSCEQNLNHDAMYWYRQDPGQGLRLIYYSQIVNDFQKGDIAEGYSVSREKKESFPLTVTSAQKNPTAFYLCADIEKLFFGSGTQLSVL.

This clone was detected only once. The rearrangement joins TRBV7-2 to TRBJ2-3, with 7 positions matching TRBD2. CDR1 and CDR2 (germline): SGHTA, FQGNSA. J gave up 1 base and V 8 bases, and 18 bases lay outside the gene matches. There are 18 residues in the CDR3. Here the CDR3 reads CASARTGVSGWGTDTQYF. CDR3 nucleotides: TGTGCCAGCGCTCGCACCGGGGTTAGCGGGTGGGGCACAGATACGCAGTATTTT.

This clone was observed a single time. The chain recombines TRBV18 with TRBJ2-7; 11 bases match TRBD1. The V gene end was trimmed by 4 bases and the J gene end by 7 bases; junction bases not matched to a gene: 6. The length of the CDR3 is 14 residues. Germline values: CDR1 KGHSH, CDR2 LQKENI. This CDR3 is CASSRTGGRGEQYF. DNA for the CDR3: TGTGCCAGCTCACGGACAGGGGGCCGTGGTGAGCAGTACTTC.

V and J are TRBV16 and TRBJ2-3; 7 bases are a match to TRBD2. The germline CDR1 and CDR2 sequences are KGHSY and FQNENV. With 0 bases clipped from V and 3 bases from J, the junction kept 3 bases outside the gene matches. The CDR3 runs to 15 residues. DNA of the CDR3: TGTGCCAGCAGCCAATCTAACGGGAGGACAGATACGCAGTATTTT. Amino acid sequence: CASSQSNGRTDTQYF. The full variable domain, its missing parts supplied by reference TRBV16 and TRBJ2-3, is GEEVAQTPKHLVRGEGQKAKLYCAPIKGHSYVFWYQQVLKNEFKFLISFQNENVFDETGMPKERFSAKCLPNSPCSLEIQATKLEDSAVYFCASSQSNGRTDTQYFGPGTRLTVL.

J is TRBJ2-1 and V is TRBV6-1; D unclear. Germline V gene data show CDR1 as MNHNS and CDR2 as SASEGT. V lost 1 base and J 0 bases, leaving 7 bases between the germline ends. This CDR3 comprises 15 residues. The CDR3 DNA reads as TGTGCCAGCAGTGAAGTTGTGAGCTCCTACAATGAGCAGTTCTTC. Amino acid sequence: CASSEVVSSYNEQFF.

This chain uses TRBV5-1 with TRBJ2-1, with 10 positions matching TRBD2. The junction had 6 bases not matched to a gene; V was cut back by 4 bases and J by 5 bases. CDR1 SGHRS and CDR2 YFSETQ come from the germline V gene. The CDR3 extends over 15 amino acids. The CDR3 loop is CASSLPSGSNNEQFF. The CDR3 bases are TGCGCCAGCAGCCTACCTAGCGGGAGTAACAATGAGCAGTTCTTC. Variable domain in full (rest from reference TRBV5-1 and TRBJ2-1): KAGVTQTPRYLIKTRGQQVTLSCSPISGHRSVSWYQQTPGQGLQFLFEYFSETQRNKGNFPGRFSGRQFSNSRSEMNVSTLELGDSALYLCASSLPSGSNNEQFFGPGTRLTVL.

The genes are TRBV14 and TRBJ2-7; 13 bases are a match to TRBD2. From germline, CDR1 is SGHDN and CDR2 FVKESK. There are 17 residues in the CDR3. The V and J ends lost 2 bases and 2 bases, in that order; junction bases with no gene match: 6. The DNA of the CDR3 is TGTGCCAGCAGCCAACGACGAGGACTAGCGGGGGCCTACGAGCAGTACTTC. This encodes CASSQRRGLAGAYEQYF.

The J gene is TRBJ2-1, the V gene TRBV28, with 8 bases aligning to TRBD1. The CDR3 spans 14 residues. The germline gives CDR1 MDHEN, CDR2 SYDVKM. The trim removed 6 bases at V and 7 bases at J, leaving 8 bases unmatched. CDR3 nucleotides: TGTGCCAGCAGGAGGACAGGGATTAGGAATGAGCAGTTCTTC. This encodes CASRRTGIRNEQFF.

This chain connects TRBV9 to TRBJ2-3; 8 nucleotides align to TRBD2. V lost 0 bases to trimming and J lost 5 bases; unmatched junction nucleotides: 8. The CDR3 has 16 amino acids. CDR1 SGDLS and CDR2 YYNGEE come from the germline V gene. The CDR3 loop is CASSVAPGGLQDTQYF. The DNA of the CDR3 is TGTGCCAGCAGCGTAGCTCCGGGAGGGCTTCAAGATACGCAGTATTTT.

The chain uses TRBV14 and TRBJ1-1; D not resolved. Germline CDR1 and CDR2: SGHDN and FVKESK. Trimming took off 0 bases at V and 5 bases at J, with 10 bases between the two ends. This CDR3 region has 14 residues. CDR3 amino acids: CASSQEVSGTEAFF. The CDR3, as DNA: TGTGCCAGCAGCCAAGAAGTGTCCGGGACTGAAGCTTTCTTT.

The rearrangement links TRBV6-5 to TRBJ1-2; D not resolved. The CDR3 sequence is 14 residues long. The germline gives CDR1 MNHEY, CDR2 SVGAGI. V was cut by 0 bases and J by 4 bases, with 9 bases left in between. CDR3 bases: TGTGCCAGCAGTTACTCTAACAGCATCTATGGCTACACCTTC. Translated, it gives CASSYSNSIYGYTF.

The chain combines TRBV27 with TRBJ2-7; 10 bases map to TRBD1. Germline loops: CDR1 MNHEY, CDR2 SMNVEV (reference sequence). The CDR3 is 14 residues long. V gave up 4 bases and J gave up 7 bases; unmatched junction bases: 7. The CDR3 loop is CASSSRDRGLEQYF. The CDR3 nucleotides read TGTGCCAGCAGTTCCCGGGACAGGGGCCTAGAGCAGTACTTC.

The chain uses TRBV12-3 or TRBV12-4 and TRBJ2-2; 7 positions agree with TRBD2. The V segment lost 10 bases and the J segment 7 bases; nucleotides outside the gene matches: 9. CDR3 length: 13 amino acids. CDR3 sequence: CATAGGGVGELFF. The CDR3 DNA sequence: TGTGCCACCGCAGGTGGGGGGGTCGGGGAGCTGTTTTTT.

This rearrangement joins TRBV5-4 to TRBJ1-4, with 9 bases lining up with TRBD1. From germline, CDR1 is SGHNT and CDR2 YYREEE (reference sequence). V lost 2 bases and J lost 4; bases outside the gene matches: 3. This CDR3 is 15 amino acids long. The CDR3 nucleotides read TGTGCCAGCAGCTTCGGGACAGGGCTTAATGAAAAACTGTTTTTT. Encoded protein: CASSFGTGLNEKLFF.

V gene TRBV5-1 combines with J gene TRBJ2-7; D uncertain. Germline V gene sequence: CDR1 SGHRS, CDR2 YFSETQ. V dropped 6 bases and J dropped 0 bases, with 13 bases sitting between them. The CDR3 length is 14 residues. CDR3 residues: CASTRRSDSYEQYF. CDR3 nucleotide sequence: TGCGCCAGCACCCGACGGAGTGACTCCTACGAGCAGTACTTC.

This clone was found once. The rearrangement joins TRBV7-9 to TRBJ2-5; 9 positions match TRBD1. In germline, CDR1 is SEHNR, CDR2 FQNEAQ (reference sequence). The V segment lost 5 bases and the J segment 5 bases; nucleotides outside the gene matches: 12. The CDR3 spans 16 residues. The CDR3 nucleotides read TGTGCCAGCAGCCAAACCGGGACAGGGAGCTTGGAGACCCAGTACTTC. Protein product: CASSQTGTGSLETQYF.

J is TRBJ2-3 and V is TRBV5-1; 8 bases agree with TRBD1. V was clipped by 5 bases and J by 5 bases; unmatched bases: 7. Per germline, CDR1 SGHRS and CDR2 YFSETQ. This CDR3 has 14 residues. The CDR3 DNA is TGCGCCAGCAGGGACAGGGTGTTGAAAGATACGCAGTATTTT. As protein: CASRDRVLKDTQYF.

This clone came up once. This rearrangement joins TRBV7-8 to TRBJ2-2; D may be TRBD1 (6 bases). Germline values: CDR1 SGHVS, CDR2 FQNEAQ. The CDR3 runs to 16 residues. V gave up 4 bases and J gave up 3 bases, with 15 bases separating them. The CDR3 DNA sequence: TGTGCCAGCAGCTCCTCGACGGGACACTACACCGGGGAGCTGTTTTTT. Its protein product is CASSSSTGHYTGELFF.

The genes are TRBV18 and TRBJ1-1; 8 bases match TRBD1. CDR1 and CDR2 (germline): KGHSH, LQKENI. This CDR3 has 15 residues. Trimming cost V 1 base and J 1 base; bases outside gene matches: 2. CDR3 sequence (DNA): TGTGCCAGCTCACCACGGACAGGGTCGAACACTGAAGCTTTCTTT. It codes for CASSPRTGSNTEAFF.

The chain carries TRBV5-5 and TRBJ2-5; D might be TRBD1 (6 bases). V was cut by 4 bases and J by 1 base, with 14 bases left in between. The germline gives CDR1 SGHKS, CDR2 YYEKEE (reference sequence). There are 15 residues in the CDR3. CDR3 sequence: CASSPKGDTQETQYF. The CDR3 DNA is TGTGCCAGCAGCCCAAAGGGGGACACCCAAGAGACCCAGTACTTC.

The rearrangement links TRBV4-2 to TRBJ1-3, with D perhaps matching TRBD1 (5 bases). The CDR3 runs 15 residues. Trimming removed 0 bases from V and 4 bases from J, with 10 bases in between. Germline V CDR1 and CDR2: LGHNA, YNFKEQ. In DNA, the CDR3 is TGTGCCAGCAGCCAAGATCAGGGTCTGGGAAACACCATATATTTT. Translated: CASSQDQGLGNTIYF.